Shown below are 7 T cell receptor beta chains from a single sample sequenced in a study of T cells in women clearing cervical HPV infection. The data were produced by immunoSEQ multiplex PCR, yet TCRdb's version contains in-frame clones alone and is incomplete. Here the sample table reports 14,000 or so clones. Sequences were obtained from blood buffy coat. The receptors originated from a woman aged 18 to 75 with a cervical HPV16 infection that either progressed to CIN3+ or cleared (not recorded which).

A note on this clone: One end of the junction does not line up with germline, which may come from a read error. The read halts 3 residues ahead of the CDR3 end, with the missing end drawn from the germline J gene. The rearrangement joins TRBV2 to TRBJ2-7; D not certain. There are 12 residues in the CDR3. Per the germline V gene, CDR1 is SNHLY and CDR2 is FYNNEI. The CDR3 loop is CASTERVYEQYF. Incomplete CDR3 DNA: TGTGCCAGCACTGAAAGGGTCTACGAG.

The chain's CDR3 is CASSEQGQNTEAFF. CDR3 DNA (partial): TGCGCCAGCAGCGAACAGGGTCAGAACACTGAA. The chain is built from TRBV5-1 and TRBJ1-1; perhaps TRBD1 as D (6 bases). Read sequence stops 3 residues before the CDR3 end, and the germline J gene provides the missing end. V shed 4 bases and J shed 1 base, with 11 bases lying between them. The CDR3 has 14 amino acids. The germline gives CDR1 SGHRS, CDR2 YFSETQ.

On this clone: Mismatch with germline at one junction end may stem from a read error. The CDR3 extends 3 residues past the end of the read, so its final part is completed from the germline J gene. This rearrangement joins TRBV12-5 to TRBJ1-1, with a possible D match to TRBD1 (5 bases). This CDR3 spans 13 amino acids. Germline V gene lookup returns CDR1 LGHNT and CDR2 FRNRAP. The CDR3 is CASVLTVNTEAFF. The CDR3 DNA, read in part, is TGTGCTAGTGTTTTGACAGTGAACACTGAA.

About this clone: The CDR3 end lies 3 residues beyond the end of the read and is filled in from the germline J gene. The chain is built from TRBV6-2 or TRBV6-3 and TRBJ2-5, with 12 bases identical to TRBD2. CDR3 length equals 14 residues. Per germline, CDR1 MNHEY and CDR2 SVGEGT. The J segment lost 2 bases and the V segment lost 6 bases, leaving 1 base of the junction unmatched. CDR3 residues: CASRLAGGQETQYF. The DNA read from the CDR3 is TGTGCCAGCAGACTAGCGGGGGGACAAGAGACC.

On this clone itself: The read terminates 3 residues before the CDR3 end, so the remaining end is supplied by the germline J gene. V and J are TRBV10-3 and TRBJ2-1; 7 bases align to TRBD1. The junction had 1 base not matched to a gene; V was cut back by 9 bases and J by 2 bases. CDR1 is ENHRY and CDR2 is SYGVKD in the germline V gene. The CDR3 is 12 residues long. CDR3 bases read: TGTGCCATAGGACAGGCCTACAATGAG. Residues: CAIGQAYNE. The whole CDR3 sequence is CAIGQAYNEQFF.

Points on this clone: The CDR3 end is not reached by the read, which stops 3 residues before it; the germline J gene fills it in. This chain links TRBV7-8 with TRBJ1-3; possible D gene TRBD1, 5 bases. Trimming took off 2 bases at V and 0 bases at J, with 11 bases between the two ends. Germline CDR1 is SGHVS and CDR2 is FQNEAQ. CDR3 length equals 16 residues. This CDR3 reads CASSLSQGLSGNTIYF. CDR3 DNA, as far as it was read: TGTGCCAGCAGCTTATCGCAGGGCCTCTCTGGAAACACC.

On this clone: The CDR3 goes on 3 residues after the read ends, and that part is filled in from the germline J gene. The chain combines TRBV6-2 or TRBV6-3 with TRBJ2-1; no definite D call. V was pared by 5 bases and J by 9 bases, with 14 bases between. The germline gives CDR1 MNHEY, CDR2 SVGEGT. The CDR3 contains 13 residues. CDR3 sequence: CASSEPRFGEQFF. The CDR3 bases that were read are TGTGCCAGCAGTGAGCCGCGCTTCGGTGAG.